The text below deals with one TCR beta chain. The CDR3 spans 12 residues. V shed 7 bases, J shed 5 bases, and the junction held 5 bases outside the gene matches. Per the germline V gene, CDR1 is SQVTM and CDR2 is ANQGSEA. The record originates from a study of blood T cell repertoires in COVID-19. Study background: Sites in the United States, Italy and Spain provided acute and convalescent COVID-19 samples. PBMCs, B-cell-depleted T cells, or T cells were the source of the cDNA or gDNA that made up the material.

As handled by the study authors: Scientists estimated how many nucleated cells there were by amplifying reference gene primers. Here immunoSEQ multiplex PCR was the method, and the copy in TCRdb shows in-frame clones only, minus some. That table gives V, J and clone size, and the DNA gave D and trimming. The sample has about 150,000 clones, around 90% seen once. Sequenced sample: peripheral blood. The sequence derives from a man in his sixties with active or convalescent COVID-19. V and J are TRBV29-1 and TRBJ2-1; 7 bases agree with TRBD1. The chain's CDR3 is CSADRANNEQFF. The CDR3 DNA reads as TGCAGCGCTGACAGGGCTAACAATGAGCAGTTCTTC.